Each of the 31 T cell receptor beta chains below was sequenced from the same sample in a study of blood T cell repertoires in COVID-19. Produced via immunoSEQ multiplex PCR; TCRdb's table is partial and in-frame only. Of roughly 250,000 clones detected, around nine tenths appear once; the ten largest clones hold 1.5% to 2%. Sequenced sample: PBMCs or T cells enriched from blood (not recorded which). Receptors originate from a woman aged 50 to 65 who had recovered from COVID-19.

The chain uses TRBV5-4 and TRBJ2-3, with TRBD2 matching over 9 bases. Germline V gives CDR1 SGHNT, CDR2 YYREEE (reference sequence). CDR3 length: 15 residues. Trimming removed 4 bases from V and 1 base from J; junction bases left unmatched: 4. The CDR3 coding sequence is TGTGCCAGCAGCACAAGGACTAGCGGCACAGATACGCAGTATTTT. Translating gives CASSTRTSGTDTQYF.

This chain joins TRBV5-1 and TRBJ1-1; 7 bases are a match to TRBD1. V was pared by 4 bases and J by 1 base, with 7 bases of the junction left unmatched. CDR3 size: 15 residues. Germline V gene lookup returns CDR1 SGHRS and CDR2 YFSETQ. DNA for the CDR3: TGCGCCAGCAGCCGGGACAGAAACCCGAACACTGAAGCTTTCTTT. Amino acids: CASSRDRNPNTEAFF.

The chain links TRBV7-3 to TRBJ2-3, with D possibly TRBD2 on 5 matching bases. The V gene's germline CDR1 is SGHTA and CDR2 FQGTGA. Trimming cost V 0 bases and J 2 bases, with 12 bases left between them. CDR3 length: 16 residues. CDR3 nucleotide sequence: TGTGCCAGCAGCTTAACGGGAGATGCCTACACAGATACGCAGTATTTT. As protein: CASSLTGDAYTDTQYF. Complete variable domain (other parts from reference TRBV7-3 and TRBJ2-3): GAGVSQTPSNKVTEKGKYVELRCDPISGHTALYWYRQSLGQGPEFLIYFQGTGAADDSGLPNDRFFAVRPEGSVSTLKIQRTERGDSAVYLCASSLTGDAYTDTQYFGPGTRLTVL.

V is TRBV5-6 and J is TRBJ1-2; D not resolved. The CDR3 is 15 amino acids. Germline-derived CDR1 and CDR2 are SGHDT and YYEEEE. V dropped 0 bases and J dropped 5 bases, with 14 bases sitting between them. CDR3 region: CASSLGGGSRYGYTF. DNA of the CDR3: TGTGCCAGCAGCTTGGGTGGAGGCTCTAGGTATGGCTACACCTTC. The whole variable domain, remainder taken from reference TRBV5-6 and TRBJ1-2, is DAGVTQSPTHLIKTRGQQVTLRCSPKSGHDTVSWYQQALGQGPQFIFQYYEEEERQRGNFPDRFSGHQFPNYSSELNVNALLLGDSALYLCASSLGGGSRYGYTFGSGTRLTVV.

The genes are TRBV3-1 (or the pseudogene TRBV3-2) and TRBJ2-3; D is possibly TRBD2 (5 bases). CDR3 size: 15 residues. Between the trimmed V and J ends, which lost 4 bases and 2 bases, there was a span of 13 bases. Per the germline V gene, CDR1 is LGHDT and CDR2 is YNNKEL (reference sequence). CDR3: CASSRVRATTDTQYF. The CDR3 region has the DNA TGTGCCAGCAGCCGAGTGAGGGCCACCACAGATACGCAGTATTTT.

The gene calls are TRBV19 and TRBJ1-5, with 10 positions matching TRBD1. With 4 bases clipped from V and 1 base from J, the junction kept 16 bases outside the gene matches. Germline V lookup: CDR1 LNHDA, CDR2 SQIVND (reference sequence). The CDR3 covers 20 residues. CDR3 in amino acids: CASSTFGTGESWGSNQPQHF. CDR3 bases: TGTGCCAGTAGTACATTCGGGACAGGGGAATCCTGGGGGAGCAATCAGCCCCAGCATTTT.

This chain connects TRBV5-6 to TRBJ2-2, with 8 bases that match TRBD1. Unmatched junction bases numbered 7, after V lost 4 bases and J lost 8 bases. This CDR3 region has 14 residues. Germline loops: CDR1 SGHDT, CDR2 YYEEEE. This chain's CDR3 is CASSPYDRGGELFF. In nucleotides, the CDR3 is TGTGCCAGCAGCCCTTACGACAGGGGAGGGGAGCTGTTTTTT.

This sequence joins TRBV5-1 and TRBJ2-1; D not resolved. Germline V CDR1 and CDR2: SGHRS, YFSETQ. CDR3 length equals 16 residues. The V end was cut by 4 bases, the J end by 4 bases, with 18 bases between. The CDR3 loop reads CASSPPVEAAYNEQFF. The CDR3 DNA reads as TGCGCCAGCAGCCCCCCCGTAGAGGCGGCTTACAATGAGCAGTTCTTC.

The V and J genes are TRBV7-8 and TRBJ2-3; 7 nucleotides line up with TRBD1. This CDR3 has 16 residues. Looked up from germline, CDR1 is SGHVS and CDR2 is FQNEAQ. With V trimmed by 5 bases and J by 1 base, 9 bases remained unmatched. CDR3 residues: CASSPEQGMGTDTQYF. The CDR3 nucleotides read TGTGCCAGCAGCCCCGAACAGGGGATGGGCACAGATACGCAGTATTTT. The entire variable domain, with the rest obtained from reference TRBV7-8 and TRBJ2-3, is as follows: GAGVSQSPRYKVAKRGQDVALRCDPISGHVSLFWYQQALGQGPEFLTYFQNEAQLDKSGLPSDRFFAERPEGSVSTLKIQRTQQEDSAVYLCASSPEQGMGTDTQYFGPGTRLTVL.

The gene calls are TRBV4-3 and TRBJ1-1; D uncertain. V was trimmed by 0 bases and J by 9 bases, leaving 11 bases between them. The CDR3 sequence is 13 residues long. Germline CDR1 LGHNA, CDR2 YSLEER. The CDR3 DNA reads as TGCGCCAGCAGCCAAGATCCGGAGGAGAAAGCTTTCTTT. Translation: CASSQDPEEKAFF.

V and J are TRBV29-1 and TRBJ1-1, with D maybe TRBD1 (5 bases). The CDR3 is made up of 13 amino acids. V lost 3 bases, J lost 5 bases, and 13 bases lay in between. Looked up from germline, CDR1 is SQVTM and CDR2 is ANQGSEA. CDR3 bases: TGCAGCGTTGATAATGGTCGGGGGACTGAAGCTTTCTTT. Translating it yields CSVDNGRGTEAFF.

The chain joins TRBV3-1 (or the pseudogene TRBV3-2) to TRBJ1-1, with TRBD1 matching over 8 bases. Germline V gene sequence: CDR1 LGHDT, CDR2 YNNKEL (reference sequence). The CDR3 runs 16 residues. Losses at the gene ends were 0 bases for V and 5 bases for J; bases not matched to a gene: 8. CDR3 in amino acids: CASSQDGRDRFTEAFF. The CDR3, as DNA: TGTGCCAGCAGCCAAGATGGTCGGGACAGGTTTACTGAAGCTTTCTTT.

The rearrangement uses TRBV7-9 and TRBJ2-1, with D maybe TRBD1 (6 bases). Trimming took 1 base from V and 8 from J, leaving 15 bases between them. CDR1 is SEHNR, CDR2 FQNEAQ, per germline (reference sequence). There are 15 residues in the CDR3. The CDR3 DNA is TGTGCCAGCAGCTTAGAGGGCAGGGGTAGCGATGAGCAGTTCTTC. As protein: CASSLEGRGSDEQFF.

The chain employs TRBV2 and TRBJ1-5; D is perhaps TRBD1 (5 bases). The CDR3 totals 14 residues. From germline, CDR1 is SNHLY and CDR2 FYNNEI. V was pared by 6 bases and J by 6 bases, with 15 bases between. CDR3 in DNA: TGTGCCAGCAGAATTGACCCAGGGTTTCAGCCCCAGCATTTT. It specifies CASRIDPGFQPQHF.

The chain links TRBV11-2 to TRBJ2-1; 16 nucleotides line up with TRBD2. This CDR3 has 16 residues. The ends lost 4 bases at V and 7 bases at J; junction bases unmatched: 4. Germline loops: CDR1 SGHAT, CDR2 FQNNGV. The CDR3, as DNA: TGTGCCAGCAGCTCCAGGGGACTAGCGGGAGGGAATGAGCAGTTCTTC. As protein: CASSSRGLAGGNEQFF.

This rearrangement joins TRBV7-9 to TRBJ2-1; D not resolved. Germline loops: CDR1 SEHNR, CDR2 FQNEAQ (reference sequence). The CDR3 sequence is 14 residues long. V lost 2 bases and J 3 bases, leaving 8 bases between the germline ends. The CDR3: CASSLQQSYNEQFF. The CDR3 bases are TGTGCCAGCAGCTTACAACAGAGCTACAATGAGCAGTTCTTC.

The chain recombines TRBV28 with TRBJ1-1; tentative D call: TRBD1 (6 bases). The CDR3 consists of 13 residues. V lost 7 bases, J lost 3 bases, and 12 bases lay in between. Germline V lookup: CDR1 MDHEN, CDR2 SYDVKM. The CDR3, as DNA: TGTGCCAGCACCTCGACAGGAGACACTGAAGCTTTCTTT. It yields the protein CASTSTGDTEAFF.

The rearrangement links TRBV27 to TRBJ2-3; D may be TRBD1 (6 bases). The germline V and J ends were trimmed by 2 bases and 4 bases, with 13 bases remaining between them. Germline V gene data show CDR1 as MNHEY and CDR2 as SMNVEV (reference sequence). The CDR3 is 15 residues long. CDR3 in amino acids: CASSLGTGPPDTQYF. The DNA of the CDR3 is TGTGCCAGCAGTTTAGGCACAGGGCCTCCAGATACGCAGTATTTT.

This rearrangement joins TRBV5-1 to TRBJ1-1; 8 bases match TRBD1. CDR1 and CDR2 from the germline V gene are SGHRS and YFSETQ. The J segment lost 0 bases and the V segment lost 7 bases, leaving 5 bases of the junction unmatched. The CDR3 runs 14 residues. The DNA of the CDR3 is TGCGCCAGCGGAACAGGGGGATTGAACACTGAAGCTTTCTTT. It yields the protein CASGTGGLNTEAFF.

The chain combines TRBV5-1 with TRBJ2-7, with TRBD1 matching 12 bases. V dropped 4 bases and J dropped 8; count of bases not matched to a gene: 16. CDR1 and CDR2 from the germline V gene are SGHRS and YFSETQ. This CDR3 spans 17 amino acids. The CDR3 protein is CASSPGTGGSQNRKQYF. The DNA for the CDR3 is TGCGCCAGCAGCCCGGGGACAGGGGGCTCCCAAAATCGCAAGCAGTACTTC.

The rearrangement uses TRBV7-8 and TRBJ2-7; 7 positions agree with TRBD1. Germline trimming cut 5 bases from V and 3 bases from J; bases unmatched to any gene: 7. The V gene's germline CDR1 is SGHVS and CDR2 FQNEAQ. The CDR3 has 14 residues. The CDR3 DNA reads TGTGCCAGCAGCCTCCGGACAGGAGACTACGAGCAGTACTTC. Protein sequence: CASSLRTGDYEQYF.

This clone was observed a single time. The genes are TRBV24-1 and TRBJ1-4, with 10 bases aligning to TRBD1. After removal of 9 bases from V and 3 bases from J, the junction contained 0 bases not matched to a gene. Germline-derived CDR1 and CDR2 are KGHDR and SFDVKD. There are 13 residues in the CDR3. The CDR3 reads CATGTGANEKLFF. The CDR3 DNA is TGTGCCACCGGGACAGGGGCTAATGAAAAACTGTTTTTT.

The genes are TRBV24-1 and TRBJ2-1; possible D gene TRBD1, 5 bases. V lost 3 bases and J lost 0, with 11 bases in between. The CDR3 has 16 residues. Germline V gene data show CDR1 as KGHDR and CDR2 as SFDVKD. The CDR3: CATSDTHGASYNEQFF. The CDR3 DNA sequence: TGTGCCACCAGTGATACCCATGGGGCCTCCTACAATGAGCAGTTCTTC.

V usage is TRBV18 and J usage is TRBJ1-2; 8 positions agree with TRBD1. The germline CDR1 and CDR2 sequences are KGHSH and LQKENI. CDR3 length equals 15 residues. Trimming at V came to 2 bases and at J to 4 bases, leaving 6 bases not matched to a gene. This chain's CDR3 is CASSPTGTGPYGYTF. The CDR3 nucleotides read TGTGCCAGCTCACCAACCGGGACAGGCCCCTATGGCTACACCTTC.

This sequence joins TRBV5-1 and TRBJ2-2, with TRBD2 matching over 10 bases. CDR1 and CDR2 (germline): SGHRS, YFSETQ. The V gene end was trimmed by 4 bases and the J gene end by 4 bases; junction bases not matched to a gene: 4. There are 15 residues in the CDR3. This CDR3 reads CASSGLAGGTGELFF. CDR3 nucleotides: TGCGCCAGCAGCGGGTTAGCGGGAGGCACCGGGGAGCTGTTTTTT.

The CDR3 nucleotides are TGTGCCAGCAGTTTCCCGACAGGACCGAGAGAGACCCAGTACTTC. Residues: CASSFPTGPRETQYF. V and J are TRBV28 and TRBJ2-5, with D possibly matching TRBD1 (6 bases). Germline assignment: CDR1 MDHEN and CDR2 SYDVKM. Trimming took off 3 bases at V and 4 bases at J, with 15 bases between the two ends. There are 15 residues in the CDR3.

The rearrangement links TRBV5-1 to TRBJ2-5, with D tentatively TRBD1 (5 bases). Germline-derived CDR1 and CDR2 are SGHRS and YFSETQ. The length of the CDR3 is 13 residues. The V gene lost 4 bases and the J gene lost 4 bases, with 11 bases spanning the gap. CDR3 sequence: CASSQGPSETQYF. As DNA, the CDR3 is TGCGCCAGCAGCCAGGGTCCCTCAGAGACCCAGTACTTC.

This chain joins TRBV6-5 and TRBJ2-1; D may be TRBD2 (5 bases). CDR1 and CDR2 from the germline V gene are MNHEY and SVGAGI. The ends were cut back, 6 bases at V and 2 bases at J, with 14 bases in the middle. The length of the CDR3 is 15 residues. CDR3 residues: CASRKTSDPYNEQFF. The CDR3 DNA reads as TGTGCCAGCAGAAAAACTAGTGATCCCTACAATGAGCAGTTCTTC.

The chain has TRBV5-1 and TRBJ1-2; D perhaps matches TRBD1 (6 bases). The CDR3 is 15 residues long. The V gene's germline CDR1 is SGHRS and CDR2 YFSETQ. Trimming removed 4 bases from V and 3 bases from J, with 16 bases in between. The CDR3 DNA follows: TGCGCCAGCAGCACAACGACAGGTTTGGACTATGGCTACACCTTC. This encodes CASSTTTGLDYGYTF.

V and J are TRBV7-9 and TRBJ2-1, with D unresolved. Looked up from germline, CDR1 is SEHNR and CDR2 is FQNEAQ (reference sequence). The V and J ends lost 2 bases and 6 bases respectively, with 11 bases between them. The CDR3 runs 14 residues. For the CDR3, the DNA is TGTGCCAGCAGCTTATCGGCTAGGATCAATGAGCAGTTCTTC. Its translation: CASSLSARINEQFF.

This rearrangement joins TRBV29-1 to TRBJ2-5; 13 nucleotides align to TRBD2. Unmatched junction bases numbered 6, after V lost 7 bases and J lost 4 bases. The V gene's germline CDR1 is SQVTM and CDR2 ANQGSEA. There are 14 residues in the CDR3. In nucleotides, the CDR3 is TGCAGCGCCCGACTAGCGGGAGGATTAGAGACCCAGTACTTC. It yields the protein CSARLAGGLETQYF.